This T cell receptor beta chain is drawn from a study of PD-L1 blockade in urothelial cancer. Repertoires were generated with immunoSEQ multiplex PCR, while TCRdb's copy carries only in-frame clones and drops some. The sample holds some 76,000 clones; 85% to 90% are singletons and the top ten take around 3.3%. CDR3 length equals 14 residues. The V gene lost 5 bases and the J gene lost 3 bases, with 14 bases spanning the gap. Per germline, CDR1 SGHTA and CDR2 FQGNSA. Sequencing was performed on PBMCs, taken around atezolizumab (anti-PD-L1) treatment. The TCR was taken from a man aged 55 to 69 with urothelial cancer. This chain uses TRBV7-2 with TRBJ2-7; the D gene is possibly TRBD1 (5 bases). CDR3 bases: TGTGCCAGCAGCCGAAGACAGAATTACTACGAGCAGTACTTC. It yields the protein CASSRRQNYYEQYF.